The 24 T cell receptor beta chains below come from one sample, sequenced in a study of blood T cells in healthy people across ages. Next came a second PCR, run for about 7 to 12 cycles, which used a sample-barcoded 5' primer along with a J-beta primer mix. TCRdb reprocessed the 5' RACE reads with MiXCR, giving one entry per CDR3 protein. The sample includes more than 750,000 distinct CDR3 sequences, roughly 29% seen only once; the top ten take roughly 10%. This same sample was also part of a study on T cells of mothers and their children.

The sequencing input was blood. These receptors were taken from a woman aged 40-49 years in good health.

The genes are TRBV19 and TRBJ2-7; D is perhaps TRBD1 (6 bases). The J call is uncertain, as TRBJ2-5 better fits the DNA end. Germline-derived CDR1 and CDR2 are LNHDA and SQIVND (reference sequence). The CDR3 contains 14 residues. The CDR3 reads CASSEYRDWQTQYF. CDR3 in DNA: TGTGCCAGTAGTGAATACAGGGATTGGCAGACCCAGTACTTC.

This clonotype was recorded a few times. The junction differs from germline at one of its ends, possibly a read error. The chain couples TRBV5-1 to TRBJ2-7; D gene uncertain. Germline values: CDR1 SGHRS, CDR2 YFSETQ. This CDR3 comprises 15 residues. The CDR3 protein is CASSLAAGDSYERYF. CDR3 nucleotide sequence: TGCGCCAGCAGCTTGGCCGCCGGAGACTCCTACGAGCGGTACTTC.

Ten or more counts support this clonotype. The rearrangement joins TRBV7-2 to TRBJ2-5, with a weak D call TRBD2 (5 bases). Germline V CDR1 and CDR2: SGHTA, FQGNSA. The V and J ends lost 5 bases and 1 base respectively, with 17 bases between them. The CDR3 has 16 residues. The CDR3 loop reads CASSPSRRARQETQYF. The CDR3 coding sequence is TGTGCCAGCAGCCCGAGCCGGCGGGCCCGCCAAGAGACCCAGTACTTC.

Turning to this clonotype: A much larger clone lies a single base off, so this may be a read error. The V call is TRBV5-4, the J call TRBJ2-1; no clear D gene. The closer fit of TRBJ2-7 to the DNA end suggests the J call may be wrong. Germline lookup yields CDR1 SGHNT and CDR2 YYREEE (reference sequence). There are 14 residues in the CDR3. In nucleotides, the CDR3 is TGTGCCAGCAGCTGGGCCAGTCTTTACAATGAGCAGTACTTC. This translates into CASSWASLYNEQYF.

This clonotype was seen repeatedly, ten times or more. This chain uses TRBV9 with TRBJ2-1, with a weak D call TRBD2 (6 bases). V shed 2 bases and J shed 9 bases, with 6 bases lying between them. This CDR3 region has 11 residues. Per germline, CDR1 SGDLS and CDR2 YYNGEE. The CDR3 nucleotides read TGTGCCAGCAGCGTCGGGGGTGAGCAGTTCTTC. Its translation: CASSVGGEQFF.

With regard to this clonotype: A much larger clone differs from this one at a single base, so this may be a read error. This sequence joins TRBV5-1 and TRBJ2-3; D gene unclear. CDR3 size: 15 residues. The V gene lost 0 bases and the J gene lost 2 bases, with 10 bases spanning the gap. Per germline, CDR1 SGHRS and CDR2 YFSETQ. CDR3 protein: CASSLEFGFTDTQYF. CDR3 in DNA: TGCGCCAGCAGCTTGGAATTCGGCTTCACAGATACGCAGTATTTT.

The genes are TRBV6-1 and TRBJ1-1, with a possible D match to TRBD1 (6 bases). CDR1 MNHNS and CDR2 SASEGT come from the germline V gene. V was shortened by 7 bases and J by 4 bases, with 13 bases between the two germline ends. The CDR3 spans 13 residues. CDR3 nucleotide sequence: TGTGCCAGCATTCCAAAACAGGGCACTGAAGCTTTCTTT. Amino acid sequence: CASIPKQGTEAFF.

The V and J genes are TRBV29-1 and TRBJ2-7; D gene unclear. CDR1 is SQVTM, CDR2 ANQGSEA, per germline. The ends were cut back, 5 bases at V and 0 bases at J, with 14 bases in the middle. The CDR3 is 14 residues long. The CDR3 coding sequence is TGCAGCGTTTCTGATTTTGGCAGCTCCTACGAGCAGTACTTC. Translation: CSVSDFGSSYEQYF.

Many counts were recorded for this clonotype. The chain has TRBV6-6 and TRBJ2-7; 11 bases map to TRBD2. Germline V CDR1 and CDR2: MNHNY, SVGAGI (reference sequence). The CDR3 loop spans 16 amino acids. J was trimmed by 4 bases and V by 2 bases; bases with no gene match: 7. DNA of the CDR3: TGTGCCAGCAGTTACGAGGGACTAGCGGTCTCTTACGAGCAGTACTTC. It is translated as CASSYEGLAVSYEQYF.

J is TRBJ1-5 and V is TRBV3-1; D may be TRBD1 (6 bases). This CDR3 has 13 residues. CDR1 LGHDT and CDR2 YNNKEL come from the germline V gene (reference sequence). Between the trimmed V and J ends, which lost 4 bases and 7 bases, there was a span of 11 bases. Written as DNA, the CDR3 is TGTGCCAGCAGCCCCTACAGGGAACAGCCCCAGCATTTT. Translated, it gives CASSPYREQPQHF.

In DNA, the CDR3 is TGCAGTGCTAGAGTGGTAAACCGGGACAGGGCTCTCGCCGGCTACGGGCAGTACTTC. Residues: CSARVVNRDRALAGYGQYF. The rearrangement joins TRBV20-1 to TRBJ2-5, with 9 positions matching TRBD1. This CDR3 contains 19 residues. Germline CDR1 DFQATT, CDR2 SNEGSKA (reference sequence). V shed 1 base and J 11 bases; nucleotides not matched to a gene: 26.

Many counts were recorded for this clonotype. This chain links TRBV28 with TRBJ2-3; 10 bases agree with TRBD1. The CDR3 length is 14 residues. Trimming removed 6 bases from V and 5 bases from J; junction bases left unmatched: 5. Germline assignment: CDR1 MDHEN and CDR2 SYDVKM. The CDR3 protein is CASSYRDRGDTQYF. The CDR3 region has the DNA TGTGCCAGCAGCTACCGGGACAGGGGAGATACGCAGTATTTT.

The chain links TRBV20-1 to TRBJ2-5, with 10 bases aligning to TRBD1. This CDR3 has 15 residues. From germline, CDR1 is DFQATT and CDR2 SNEGSKA (reference sequence). After removal of 3 bases from V and 5 bases from J, the junction contained 9 bases not matched to a gene. CDR3 sequence: CSASWRTGGRETQYF. CDR3 nucleotides: TGCAGTGCTAGCTGGAGGACAGGGGGGAGGGAGACCCAGTACTTC.

The chain is built from TRBV20-1 and TRBJ2-1; 7 bases line up with TRBD2. The CDR3 spans 15 residues. Germline CDR1 and CDR2: DFQATT and SNEGSKA (reference sequence). The V segment lost 5 bases and the J segment 0 bases; nucleotides outside the gene matches: 7. The CDR3 here is CSAPSGRTSYNEQFF. The CDR3 DNA is TGCAGTGCTCCTAGCGGCCGTACCTCCTACAATGAGCAGTTCTTC.

This chain links TRBV12-3 or TRBV12-4 with TRBJ2-3, with a tentative D call TRBD1 (6 bases). The CDR3 runs to 16 residues. V was shortened by 5 bases and J by 0 bases, with 15 bases between the two germline ends. CDR3 loop: CASSIETGSSTDTQYF. CDR3 in DNA: TGTGCCAGCAGTATCGAGACAGGTTCTAGCACAGATACGCAGTATTTT.

The CDR3, as DNA: TGTGCCAGCAGTCCAGGGACAGGGGGCCGGGGCTACACCTTC. This translates into CASSPGTGGRGYTF. The genes are TRBV12-3 or TRBV12-4 and TRBJ1-2; TRBD1 agrees at 12 bases. The CDR3 runs 14 residues. With 5 bases clipped from V and 8 bases from J, the junction kept 6 bases outside the gene matches.

Concerning this clonotype: A read error may explain this, as a much larger clone is one base away. J is TRBJ2-1 and V is TRBV9; 12 bases line up with TRBD2. The CDR3 runs 16 residues. CDR1 and CDR2 from the germline V gene are SGDLS and YYNGEE. CDR3 nucleotides: TGTGCCAGCAGCGCCGGGACTAGCGGGCACTACAATGAGCAGCTCTTC. Protein sequence: CASSAGTSGHYNEQLF.

V is TRBV12-3 or TRBV12-4 and J is TRBJ1-4, with D maybe TRBD1 (5 bases). The CDR3 contains 14 residues. V shed 4 bases and J shed 8 bases, with 14 bases lying between them. CDR3 protein: CASSSGGSGEKLFF. The CDR3 DNA sequence: TGTGCCAGCAGTTCGGGGGGTTCGGGCGAAAAACTGTTTTTT.

DNA for the CDR3: TGCGCCAGCAGCTTGGACAGGGGGCTCGATGAGCAGTTCTTC. It codes for CASSLDRGLDEQFF. This chain uses TRBV5-1 with TRBJ2-1; TRBD1 aligns across 9 bases. This CDR3 comprises 14 residues. The trim removed 0 bases at V and 8 bases at J, leaving 3 bases unmatched. The germline V gene has CDR1 SGHRS and CDR2 YFSETQ.

The J gene is TRBJ2-1, the V gene TRBV9; 11 nucleotides agree with TRBD2. Germline V gene lookup returns CDR1 SGDLS and CDR2 YYNGEE. Trimming removed 0 bases from V and 9 bases from J; junction bases left unmatched: 5. This CDR3 has 15 residues. DNA for the CDR3: TGTGCCAGCAGCGTAGTAGCGGGGGGGCTGGGTGAGCAGTTCTTC. It translates to CASSVVAGGLGEQFF.

There are many counts of this clonotype. The chain recombines TRBV5-1 with TRBJ2-7, with 9 bases lining up with TRBD1. This CDR3 has 15 residues. Trimming took 4 bases from V and 6 from J; bases not matched to a gene: 11. Germline CDR1 is SGHRS and CDR2 is YFSETQ. CDR3 bases: TGCGCCAGCAGCAACCCGGGACAGGGTCCCCGCGAGCAGTACTTC. This sequence encodes CASSNPGQGPREQYF.

This clonotype was counted between two and nine times. CDR3 protein: CASSQEDRGAYGYTF. For the CDR3, the DNA is TGTGCCAGCAGCCAAGAAGACAGGGGGGCCTATGGCTACACCTTC. The gene calls are TRBV3-1 and TRBJ1-2; 9 nucleotides align to TRBD1. This CDR3 region has 15 residues. Germline loops: CDR1 LGHDT, CDR2 YNNKEL (reference sequence). V was clipped by 0 bases and J by 4 bases; unmatched bases: 3.

Worth noting for this clonotype: A much larger clone differs from this one at a single base, so this may be a read error. The chain couples TRBV9 to TRBJ2-1; TRBD1 is a possible D gene (6 bases). The end of the DNA fits TRBJ2-7 better, so the J call may be wrong. The CDR3 consists of 17 residues. Germline V CDR1 and CDR2: SGDLS, YYNGEE. CDR3 DNA: TGTGCCAGCAGCGTAGGGGACACCAGGTTCTCCTACAATGAGCAGTACTTC. This translates into CASSVGDTRFSYNEQYF.

The chain links TRBV7-2 to TRBJ2-1, with 10 bases matching TRBD2. V dropped 5 bases and J dropped 6; count of bases not matched to a gene: 7. This CDR3 spans 15 amino acids. Germline-derived CDR1 and CDR2 are SGHTA and FQGNSA. This CDR3 is CASSLSSGSFNEQFF. The CDR3 DNA reads TGTGCCAGCAGCCTTTCTAGCGGGAGCTTCAATGAGCAGTTCTTC.